The 5 T cell receptor beta chains reported below all come from one sample, sequenced in a study of control samples from healthy donors and cancer patients. Profiling relied on immunoSEQ multiplex PCR, and the TCRdb table lists in-frame clones only, not all of them. The sample includes some 150,000 clones, around 93% seen only once; the top ten take 4.1%. Source material: blood. The origin of the receptors is a woman aged 60-70 years in good health.

The chain recombines TRBV11-2 with TRBJ1-4, with a tentative D call TRBD1 (6 bases). From germline, CDR1 is SGHAT and CDR2 FQNNGV. V was cut by 5 bases and J by 0 bases, with 13 bases left in between. CDR3 size: 16 residues. The CDR3 DNA follows: TGTGCCAGCAGCCAAGGACAGTATGCAACTAATGAAAAACTGTTTTTT. Translated: CASSQGQYATNEKLFF.

This chain links TRBV11-1 with TRBJ2-1; D assignment may be TRBD1 or TRBD2 (6 bases each). The CDR3 loop spans 15 amino acids. Per the germline V gene, CDR1 is SGHAT and CDR2 is FQDESV (reference sequence). Trimming left V 5 bases short and J 5 bases short, with 16 bases between. CDR3 region: CASSPQSGAHNEQFF. The DNA for the CDR3 is TGTGCCAGCAGCCCGCAGTCGGGGGCCCACAATGAGCAGTTCTTC.

The rearrangement uses TRBV5-1 and TRBJ1-4; tentative D call: TRBD1 (6 bases). CDR3 length equals 14 residues. Germline values: CDR1 SGHRS, CDR2 YFSETQ. Trimming took off 3 bases at V and 4 bases at J, with 10 bases between the two ends. The DNA for the CDR3 is TGCGCCAGCAGCTCAACAGGGAGTAATGAAAAACTGTTTTTT. This encodes CASSSTGSNEKLFF.

The CDR3 region has the DNA TGTGCCAGCAGAAGGGAAACCTCCTTGGCCAACGTCCTGACTTTC. Its protein is CASRRETSLANVLTF. The rearrangement uses TRBV2 and TRBJ2-6, with D hard to call. The V and J ends lost 6 bases and 6 bases respectively, with 15 bases between them. The germline CDR1 and CDR2 sequences are SNHLY and FYNNEI. The CDR3 runs 15 residues.

The CDR3 nucleotides read TGTGCCAGCAGTCCCCGCAGGGGAACCGGGGAGCTGTTTTTT. This codes for CASSPRRGTGELFF. This chain connects TRBV28 to TRBJ2-2, with D possibly TRBD1 on 6 matching bases. The germline CDR1 and CDR2 sequences are MDHEN and SYDVKM. This CDR3 is 14 amino acids long. Trimming removed 5 bases from V and 5 bases from J, with 12 bases in between.